Listed below are T cell receptor beta chains from one sample, sequenced in a study of blood T cells in healthy people across ages. From the 5' RACE reads, TCRdb called clonotypes with MiXCR, one entry per CDR3 protein. This table holds some 1,800,000 distinct CDR3 sequences, around 42% found once. Sequencing used blood. Receptors originate from a human donor in good health. Both conserved end residues are part of each CDR3. The D gene is left open where the match is weak. Some rows have no size entry. The others give once, few or many, or a class for an expanded clone.

size,V,J,D,length,CDR3,DNA
-,TRBV4-3,TRBJ2-1,TRBD2,18,CASSQGPILAGLDNEQFF,TGCGCCAGCAGCCAAGGGCCGATCCTAGCGGGCCTCGACAATGAGCAGTTCTTC
few,TRBV12-3/TRBV12-4,TRBJ1-1,-,15,CASSLTADLNTEAFF,TGTGCCAGCAGTTTAACGGCAGACCTGAACACTGAAGCTTTCTTT
once,TRBV5-5,TRBJ2-1,TRBD2,17,CASSPGLAGGPGSEQFF,TGTGCCAGCAGCCCGGGACTAGCGGGGGGGCCGGGCAGTGAGCAGTTCTTC
-,TRBV29-1,TRBJ2-1,TRBD2,15,CSVGSLLAGDNEQFF,TGCAGCGTTGGGAGTCTGCTAGCGGGGGATAATGAGCAGTTCTTC
-,TRBV7-2,TRBJ2-5,-,13,CASSFRPTSTQYF,TGTGCCAGCAGCTTTCGTCCGACATCTACCCAGTACTTC
-,TRBV3-1,TRBJ2-7,-,12,CASSRGQTEQYF,TGTGCCAGCAGCCGGGGGCAGACCGAGCAGTACTTC
-,TRBV7-2,TRBJ1-1,-,15,CASSFRGRTNTEAFF,TGTGCCAGCAGCTTCAGGGGACGGACGAACACTGAAGCTTTCTTT
-,TRBV29-1,TRBJ2-2,-,13,CSVGRSNTGELFF,TGCAGCGTTGGTCGGTCGAACACCGGGGAGCTGTTTTTT
-,TRBV20-1,TRBJ1-2,TRBD1,14,CSTPRQGALYGYTF,TGCAGTACTCCTCGGCAGGGGGCCCTCTATGGCTACACCTTC
-,TRBV5-5,TRBJ2-3,-,13,CASSPGQTDTQYF,TGTGCCAGCAGCCCTGGACAGACAGATACGCAGTATTTT
-,TRBV12-3/TRBV12-4,TRBJ1-2,-,13,CASSLLQAALYTF,TGTGCCAGCAGTTTGCTCCAGGCCGCATTGTACACCTTC
few,TRBV7-2,TRBJ1-2,-,15,CASSYWDTPNYGYTF,TGTGCCAGCAGCTATTGGGACACACCTAACTATGGCTACACCTTC
-,TRBV6-5,TRBJ1-2,TRBD1,15,CASSYSPRGNYGYTF,TGTGCCAGCAGTTACTCCCCCAGGGGGAACTATGGCTACACCTTC
-,TRBV6-6,TRBJ1-2,-,13,CASTELRGTGYTF,TGTGCCAGCACCGAGCTCCGGGGAACTGGCTACACCTTC
few,TRBV20-1,TRBJ2-1,TRBD2,16,CSASLATSGFIDEQFF,TGCAGTGCTAGTTTAGCGACTAGCGGGTTTATCGATGAGCAGTTCTTC
few,TRBV4-3,TRBJ2-3,-,14,CASSQDGNTDTQYF,TGCGCCAGCAGCCAAGATGGCAACACAGATACGCAGTATTTT
-,TRBV2,TRBJ2-3,TRBD2,16,CASSRSLAGSTDTQYF,TGTGCCAGCAGTCGGTCACTAGCGGGGAGCACAGATACGCAGTATTTT
-,TRBV12-3/TRBV12-4,TRBJ2-1,TRBD2,15,CASRLGLAGYNEQFF,TGTGCCAGCAGATTAGGACTAGCGGGCTACAATGAGCAGTTCTTC
-,TRBV5-1,TRBJ2-3,-,16,CASSFQNLGGTDTQYF,TGCGCCAGCAGCTTCCAAAATCTCGGCGGCACAGATACGCAGTATTTT
-,TRBV7-9,TRBJ1-2,TRBD1,18,CASSLGMTGSFANYGYTF,TGTGCCAGTTCTCTTGGGATGACAGGGTCGTTTGCCAACTATGGCTACACCTTC
-,TRBV2,TRBJ2-1,-,18,CASSEKLGSGMYPNEQFF,TGTGCCAGCAGTGAAAAGTTGGGGTCAGGGATGTATCCGAATGAGCAGTTCTTC
-,TRBV2,TRBJ2-1,TRBD2,17,CASSQLAGGTVYNEQFF,TGTGCCAGCAGTCAGTTAGCGGGGGGAACGGTCTACAATGAGCAGTTCTTC
-,TRBV6-5,TRBJ1-4,-,16,CASSPLDTLANEKLFF,TGTGCCAGCAGTCCCCTTGACACACTGGCTAATGAAAAACTGTTTTTT
few,TRBV5-6,TRBJ2-2,-,16,CASSVFGGLNTGELFF,TGTGCCAGCAGCGTTTTCGGGGGCTTAAACACCGGGGAGCTGTTTTTT
-,TRBV6-5,TRBJ2-4,TRBD2,18,CASSYRTSGGLAKNIQYF,TGTGCCAGCAGTTACCGGACTAGCGGGGGATTAGCCAAAAACATTCAGTACTTC
-,TRBV20-1,TRBJ2-5,TRBD2,15,CSAATSGVIRETQYF,TGCAGTGCTGCTACTAGCGGGGTTATCAGAGAGACCCAGTACTTC
-,TRBV6-5,TRBJ2-7,TRBD1,15,CASSPDRGRKYEQYF,TGTGCCAGCAGCCCGGACAGGGGGCGCAAATACGAGCAGTACTTC
few,TRBV24-1,TRBJ1-4,-,16,CATSDSGGAANEKLFF,TGTGCCACCAGTGATAGCGGGGGCGCGGCTAATGAAAAACTGTTTTTT
-,TRBV7-9,TRBJ1-4,TRBD1,16,CASSYYRGTGNEKLFF,TGTGCCAGCAGCTATTACCGTGGGACAGGAAATGAAAAACTGTTTTTT
-,TRBV7-2,TRBJ2-1,-,15,CASSASTHVYNEQFF,TGTGCCAGCAGCGCTAGCACGCACGTCTACAATGAGCAGTTCTTC
-,TRBV12-3/TRBV12-4,TRBJ1-2,TRBD1,13,CASSTTGGDGYTF,TGTGCCAGCAGCACAACAGGGGGCGATGGCTACACCTTC
-,TRBV7-2,TRBJ2-7,-,16,CASSLAHGQGTYEQYF,TGTGCCAGCAGCTTAGCCCACGGGCAGGGTACCTACGAGCAGTACTTC
once,TRBV28,TRBJ2-5,TRBD2,14,CGSIRAGAGETQYF,TGTGGTTCCATCCGAGCGGGGGCGGGGGAGACCCAGTACTTC
once,TRBV5-1,TRBJ1-4,-,15,CASSLVRAFNEKLFF,TGCGCCAGCAGCTTGGTTCGAGCTTTTAATGAAAAACTGTTTTTT
-,TRBV12-3/TRBV12-4,TRBJ2-7,TRBD2,14,CASTLAGVPHEQYF,TGTGCCAGCACGCTAGCGGGGGTTCCCCACGAGCAGTACTTC
few,TRBV5-1,TRBJ1-1,-,14,CASSPGGDDTEAFF,TGCGCCAGCAGCCCAGGAGGGGACGACACTGAAGCTTTCTTT
many,TRBV20-1,TRBJ2-3,-,14,CSARFRAAPDTQYF,TGCAGTGCTAGGTTTAGAGCCGCCCCAGATACGCAGTATTTT
-,TRBV2,TRBJ2-1,-,12,CASRGSGNEQFF,TGTGCCAGCAGGGGGAGCGGCAATGAGCAGTTCTTC
-,TRBV3-1,TRBJ1-2,TRBD1,16,CASSQNRGQGAYGYTF,TGTGCCAGCAGCCAAAACAGAGGACAGGGGGCATATGGCTACACCTTC
-,TRBV9,TRBJ1-2,TRBD1,13,CASSARDRDGYTF,TGTGCCAGCAGCGCCCGGGACAGGGATGGCTACACCTTC
-,TRBV6-6,TRBJ2-7,-,16,CASTQSVGRSTYEQYF,TGTGCCAGCACCCAATCAGTCGGCAGAAGCACCTACGAGCAGTACTTC
few,TRBV6-2/TRBV6-3,TRBJ1-2,-,14,CASSYRWQNYGYTF,TGTGCCAGCAGTTACCGGTGGCAGAACTATGGCTACACCTTC
-,TRBV7-9,TRBJ1-1,-,13,CASSLGDSTEAFF,TGTGCCAGCAGCTTAGGAGACAGCACTGAAGCTTTCTTT
few,TRBV20-1,TRBJ2-1,TRBD2,14,CSARTSGVENEQFF,TGCAGTGCTAGGACTAGCGGGGTTGAAAATGAGCAGTTCTTC
-,TRBV7-9,TRBJ1-2,-,13,CASSPSGGAGYTF,TGTGCCAGCAGCCCAAGTGGAGGGGCGGGCTACACCTTC
-,TRBV12-3/TRBV12-4,TRBJ2-7,TRBD2,15,CASRDSGGIIYEQYF,TGTGCCAGCCGGGATAGCGGGGGTATTATATACGAGCAGTACTTC
-,TRBV29-1,TRBJ1-2,-,11,CSVEFGSGYTF,TGCAGCGTTGAATTTGGGTCTGGCTACACCTTC
few,TRBV20-1,TRBJ1-1,-,15,CSAREGGLRDTEAFF,TGCAGTGCTAGAGAGGGGGGTCTCCGGGACACTGAAGCTTTCTTT
few,TRBV4-3,TRBJ1-6,TRBD1,15,CASSRKGQLNSPLHF,TGCGCCAGCAGCCGAAAGGGACAGTTGAATTCACCCCTCCACTTT
few,TRBV11-2,TRBJ2-5,TRBD1,13,CASSIDRGETQYF,TGTGCCAGCAGCATTGACAGGGGGGAGACCCAGTACTTC
few,TRBV7-8,TRBJ1-5,-,14,CASRLQGGNQPQHF,TGTGCCAGCAGACTCCAGGGAGGCAATCAGCCCCAGCATTTT
-,TRBV7-2,TRBJ2-3,TRBD2,15,CASRRSGGRTDTQYF,TGTGCCAGCAGACGGAGCGGGGGGCGCACAGATACGCAGTATTTT
-,TRBV7-2,TRBJ2-1,TRBD1,16,CASSPGPGQGIFEQFF,TGTGCCAGCAGTCCGGGCCCGGGACAGGGGATTTTTGAGCAGTTCTTC
-,TRBV20-1,TRBJ1-2,-,13,CSARVVGARGYTF,TGCAGTGCTAGAGTGGTGGGGGCTCGAGGCTACACCTTC